The clone carrying this T cell receptor (beta chain) was counted once. This entry comes from a study of blood T cell repertoires in COVID-19. Across the study: Spain, Italy and the United States supplied samples that represented acute and convalescent COVID-19. Sample material is recorded as cDNA or gDNA derived from T cells, B-cell-depleted T cells, or PBMCs.

Per germline, CDR1 SGHNT and CDR2 YYREEE (reference sequence). J gave up 4 bases and V 0 bases, and 9 bases lay outside the gene matches. The CDR3 spans 16 residues. As processed by the authors: Researchers report that nucleated cell counts were estimated from reference gene primer amplification. The data were produced by immunoSEQ multiplex PCR, yet TCRdb's version contains in-frame clones alone and is incomplete. Clone size and the V and J calls come from that table; the DNA yielded D and trimming. The sample gives some 220,000 clones, 65% to 90% of which show up once; roughly 10% is in the top ten.

Sequencing was performed on peripheral blood. The sequence was obtained from a man in his fifties with active or convalescent COVID-19. The chain uses TRBV5-4 and TRBJ2-5; 7 nucleotides align to TRBD1. For the CDR3, the DNA is TGTGCCAGCAGCTTGGAACCAAAACAGGGGAGAGAGACCCAGTACTTC. Protein: CASSLEPKQGRETQYF.